The subject of this entry is one TCR beta chain. Its antigen is not identified. Unique molecular identifiers tagged the TCRbeta library. Each CDR3 protein is one row after TCRdb ran MiXCR on the PCR reads. Here the sample spans about 340,000 distinct CDR3 sequences, about a sixth being singletons. The data are from a study of T-cell reconstitution after alpha-beta-depleted transplantation in children. General observations from the study: There were some patients whose high TCRbeta diversity at day 60 came from surviving recipient T cells and thymic progenitors. After one year, T-cell counts and TCRbeta diversity mostly came from new T cells. Reports say that about two months after transplant, the alpha-beta T cells came out of several hundred graft clones that had expanded.

Unmatched junction bases numbered 13, after V lost 2 bases and J lost 5 bases. The CDR3 has 18 residues. Germline V lookup: CDR1 DFQATT, CDR2 SNEGSKA (reference sequence). The sequenced sample was PBMCs, mostly from graft donor cells, obtained 360 days after TCRalphabeta/CD19-depleted stem cell transplant. The sequence was collected from a male patient between 2 and 10 years old who had a stem cell transplant for acute lymphoblastic leukemia, so the T cells may come from the graft donor. This sequence joins TRBV20-1 and TRBJ1-5; the match to TRBD1 covers 12 bases. The CDR3 here is CSARSNRDRGRRYQPQHF. The CDR3 nucleotides read TGCAGTGCTAGAAGCAACCGGGACAGGGGGCGCCGGTATCAGCCCCAGCATTTT.